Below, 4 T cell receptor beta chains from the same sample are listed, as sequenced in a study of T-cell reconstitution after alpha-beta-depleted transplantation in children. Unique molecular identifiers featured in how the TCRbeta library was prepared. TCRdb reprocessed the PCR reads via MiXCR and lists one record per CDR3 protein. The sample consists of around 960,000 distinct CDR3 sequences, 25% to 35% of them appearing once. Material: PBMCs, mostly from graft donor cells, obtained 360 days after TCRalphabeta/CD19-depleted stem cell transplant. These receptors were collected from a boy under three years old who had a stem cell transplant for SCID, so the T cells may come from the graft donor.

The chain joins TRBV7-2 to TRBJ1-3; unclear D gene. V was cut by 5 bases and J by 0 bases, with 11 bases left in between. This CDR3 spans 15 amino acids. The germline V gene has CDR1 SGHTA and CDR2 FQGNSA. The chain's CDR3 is CASSPNGNSGNTIYF. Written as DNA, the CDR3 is TGTGCCAGCAGCCCCAATGGGAACTCTGGAAACACCATATATTTT. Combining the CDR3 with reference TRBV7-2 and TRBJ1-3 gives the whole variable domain GAGVSQSPSNKVTEKGKDVELRCDPISGHTALYWYRQSLGQGLEFLIYFQGNSAPDKSGLPSDRFSAERTGGSVSTLTIQRTQQEDSAVYLCASSPNGNSGNTIYFGEGSWLTVV.

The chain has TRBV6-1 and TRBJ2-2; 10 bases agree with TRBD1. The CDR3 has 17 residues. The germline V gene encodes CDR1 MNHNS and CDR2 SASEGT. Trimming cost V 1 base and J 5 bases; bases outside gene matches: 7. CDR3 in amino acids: CASSEGQGAILTGELFF. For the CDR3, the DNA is TGTGCCAGCAGTGAAGGACAGGGGGCAATCTTAACCGGGGAGCTGTTTTTT.

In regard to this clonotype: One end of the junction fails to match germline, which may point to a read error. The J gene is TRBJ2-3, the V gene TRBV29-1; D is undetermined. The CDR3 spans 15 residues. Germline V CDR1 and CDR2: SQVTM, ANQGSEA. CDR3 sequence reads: CSATHRGAATDTQYF. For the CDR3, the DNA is TGCAGCGCCACCCACCGTGGCGCTGCCACAGATACGCAATATTTT.

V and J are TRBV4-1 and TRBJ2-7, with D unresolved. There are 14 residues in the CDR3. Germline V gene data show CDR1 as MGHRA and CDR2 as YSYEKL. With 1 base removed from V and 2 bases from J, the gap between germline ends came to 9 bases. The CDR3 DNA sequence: TGCGCCAGCAGCCAAGGGTGGGGTCCCTACGAGCAGTACTTC. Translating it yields CASSQGWGPYEQYF.